This T cell receptor (beta chain) was retrieved from a study of blood T cells in healthy people across ages. Study results and limitations: Possibly, changes in expanded clonotypes were confounded because donor CMV status was unknown.

This clonotype was found many times. The antigen is not known. Together with a sample-barcoded 5' primer, a J-beta primer mix was included in a second PCR lasting about 7 to 11 cycles. Tagging of each cDNA molecule was performed by a template-switch adaptor with 12 random nucleotides. TCRdb analysed the 5' RACE reads with MiXCR anew, one entry per CDR3 protein. The sample includes about 640,000 distinct CDR3 sequences, roughly 31% of them seen just once. CDR1 and CDR2 from the germline V gene are SQVTM and ANQGSEA. This CDR3 spans 16 amino acids. V trimming: 7 bases; J trimming: 1 base; junction bases outside the gene matches: 11.

The rearrangement joins TRBV29-1 to TRBJ2-7, with 12 bases lining up with TRBD1. This TCR was recovered from a woman aged 80 or over in good health. The specimen sequenced was blood. The CDR3 sequence is CSATRDRGRGSYEQYF. DNA of the CDR3: TGCAGCGCTACCCGGGACAGGGGGCGCGGGTCCTACGAGCAGTACTTC.